Listed below are T cell receptor beta chains from one sample, sequenced in a study of blood T cell repertoires in COVID-19. Only in-frame clones appear in the TCRdb table, and some are missing; sequencing was by immunoSEQ multiplex PCR. The sample has 400,000 to 500,000 clones, around 87% seen once. The sample comprised PBMCs or T cells enriched from blood (not recorded which). The source is a woman aged 35 to 49 who had recovered from COVID-19. Both conserved end residues are part of each CDR3. A D gene is named only where the DNA matches it firmly. Clone size appears in some rows only: once, few, many, or a class for an expanded clone.

size: NA; D: NA; J: TRBJ1-5; V: TRBV15; DNA: TGTGCCACCAGCGCCACTATAAGGGGGCCCCAGCATTTT; CDR3: CATSATIRGPQHF
size: once; D: NA; J: TRBJ1-3; V: TRBV7-9; DNA: TGTGCCAGCAGCTTAGAGGGGTCTCGTGGAAACACCATATATTTT; CDR3: CASSLEGSRGNTIYF
size: once; D: TRBD1; J: TRBJ1-5; V: TRBV5-8; DNA: TGTGCCAGCAGCTTGGGGACAGGGGGAAGCAATCAGCCCCAGCATTTT; CDR3: CASSLGTGGSNQPQHF
size: NA; D: NA; J: TRBJ1-1; V: TRBV13; DNA: TGTGCCAGCAGTATACAGGGACCCACTGAAGCTTTCTTT; CDR3: CASSIQGPTEAFF
size: NA; D: NA; J: TRBJ2-5; V: TRBV14; DNA: TGTGCCAGCAGCCAAGATCGAGCGCTGGGGACCCAGTACTTC; CDR3: CASSQDRALGTQYF
size: NA; D: TRBD2; J: TRBJ2-7; V: TRBV10-3; DNA: TGTGCCACCAGCCCTGAAGCGGGAGGGTCCTACGAGCAGTACTTC; CDR3: CATSPEAGGSYEQYF
size: NA; D: TRBD1; J: TRBJ2-7; V: TRBV18; DNA: TGTGCCAGCTCACGAGACAGGGCCTCAGACTACGAGCAGTACTTC; CDR3: CASSRDRASDYEQYF
size: NA; D: NA; J: TRBJ1-1; V: TRBV11-2; DNA: TGTGCCAGCAGCTTAGAGGGAGGGGGGTTCACTGAAGCTTTCTTT; CDR3: CASSLEGGGFTEAFF
size: NA; D: NA; J: TRBJ2-5; V: TRBV13; DNA: TGTGCCAGCAGCTTACGCGACCAAGAGACCCAGTACTTC; CDR3: CASSLRDQETQYF
size: NA; D: NA; J: TRBJ1-3; V: TRBV11-3; DNA: TGTGCCAGCAGCTGGTCGGGGTCTGGAAACACCATATATTTT; CDR3: CASSWSGSGNTIYF
size: NA; D: NA; J: TRBJ2-1; V: TRBV6-2/TRBV6-3; DNA: TGTGCCAGCAGCCTCACCGGGACTGATACACATGAGCAGTTCTTC; CDR3: CASSLTGTDTHEQFF
size: NA; D: NA; J: TRBJ1-1; V: TRBV11-3; DNA: TGTGCCAGCAGCTTGGGCCCGACAGACACTGAAGCTTTCTTT; CDR3: CASSLGPTDTEAFF
size: NA; D: TRBD1; J: TRBJ1-2; V: TRBV7-9; DNA: TGTGCCAGCAGCTTAGCGGGGGACAGTATCTATGGCTACACCTTC; CDR3: CASSLAGDSIYGYTF
size: NA; D: TRBD2; J: TRBJ2-3; V: TRBV5-4; DNA: TGTGCCAGCAGCTTCCCCCCGCGGGGGGATACGCAGTATTTT; CDR3: CASSFPPRGDTQYF
size: NA; D: NA; J: TRBJ2-7; V: TRBV7-8; DNA: TGTGCCAGCAGCTTATATCGTCACAGTACCTACGAGCAGTACTTC; CDR3: CASSLYRHSTYEQYF
size: once; D: TRBD1; J: TRBJ2-3; V: TRBV29-1; DNA: TGCAGCGTTGAAGAGGACAGGGACACAGATACGCAGTATTTT; CDR3: CSVEEDRDTDTQYF
size: NA; D: TRBD2; J: TRBJ2-1; V: TRBV5-5; DNA: TGTGCCAGCAGCTTGGTGGCTAGCGGGCTTACAAATGAGCAGTTCTTC; CDR3: CASSLVASGLTNEQFF
size: NA; D: NA; J: TRBJ2-7; V: TRBV30; DNA: TGTGCCTGGAGTGTATTCGGGAGTGACGAGCAGTACTTC; CDR3: CAWSVFGSDEQYF
size: NA; D: TRBD1; J: TRBJ1-2; V: TRBV5-6; DNA: TGTGCCAGCAGCTTGTTTGGGGCAGGGGGCTCTGGCTACACCTTC; CDR3: CASSLFGAGGSGYTF
size: NA; D: TRBD1; J: TRBJ2-1; V: TRBV24-1; DNA: TGTGCCACCAGTGACCCAACCCCAGGACAGGGTGAAGACAATGAGCAGTTCTTC; CDR3: CATSDPTPGQGEDNEQFF
size: NA; D: NA; J: TRBJ1-1; V: TRBV25-1; DNA: TGTGCCAGCAGGGACAGACTTAACACTGAAGCTTTCTTT; CDR3: CASRDRLNTEAFF
size: few; D: TRBD1; J: TRBJ2-7; V: TRBV5-6; DNA: TGTGCCAGCAGCGTATCCGGGACAGGGGTGCAAGAGCAGTACTTC; CDR3: CASSVSGTGVQEQYF
size: NA; D: NA; J: TRBJ1-2; V: TRBV4-3; DNA: TGCGCCAGCAGCCAAGTTGCAGGTGACTATGGCTACACCTTC; CDR3: CASSQVAGDYGYTF
size: NA; D: TRBD1; J: TRBJ1-2; V: TRBV15; DNA: TGTGCCACCAGCAGAGATCCTGGGACAGCGTTAAACTATGGCTACACCTTC; CDR3: CATSRDPGTALNYGYTF
size: NA; D: NA; J: TRBJ1-1; V: TRBV19; DNA: TGTGCCAGTAGTATGGTGCAGGGTCGGGCTGAAGCTTTCTTT; CDR3: CASSMVQGRAEAFF
size: NA; D: NA; J: TRBJ2-6; V: TRBV5-1; DNA: TGCGCCAGCAGCTTGGGAGGTAATGGGGCCAACGTCCTGACTTTC; CDR3: CASSLGGNGANVLTF
size: few; D: NA; J: TRBJ1-2; V: TRBV12-3/TRBV12-4; DNA: TGTGCCAGCAGTTTGGGCAGCTATGGCTACACCTTC; CDR3: CASSLGSYGYTF
size: once; D: NA; J: TRBJ1-1; V: TRBV11-3; DNA: TGTGCCAGCAGCTCAAATCGGGGGGGTGTCACTGAAGCTTTCTTT; CDR3: CASSSNRGGVTEAFF
size: NA; D: TRBD1; J: TRBJ2-1; V: TRBV19; DNA: TGTGCCAGTAGTATAGCCCCGGGACAGGGGGCCTATGAGCAGTTCTTC; CDR3: CASSIAPGQGAYEQFF